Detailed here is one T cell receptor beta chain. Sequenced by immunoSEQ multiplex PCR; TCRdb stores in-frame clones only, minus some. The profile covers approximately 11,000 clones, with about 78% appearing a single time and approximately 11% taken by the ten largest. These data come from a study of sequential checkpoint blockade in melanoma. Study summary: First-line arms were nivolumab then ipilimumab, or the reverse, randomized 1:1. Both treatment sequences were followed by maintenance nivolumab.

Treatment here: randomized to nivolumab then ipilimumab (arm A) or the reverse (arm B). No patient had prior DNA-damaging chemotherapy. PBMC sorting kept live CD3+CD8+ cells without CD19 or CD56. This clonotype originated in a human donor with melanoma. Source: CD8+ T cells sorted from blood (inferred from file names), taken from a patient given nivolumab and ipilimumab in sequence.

CDR3 nucleotides: TGTGCCAGCAGCCTAGCGAGGGTCTACGAGCAGTACTTC. This encodes CASSLARVYEQYF. The V gene is TRBV28, the J gene TRBJ2-7, with D tentatively TRBD2 (6 bases). The CDR3 totals 13 residues. Deletions cut 6 bases from V and 3 bases from J, with 12 bases between. Germline loops: CDR1 MDHEN, CDR2 SYDVKM.